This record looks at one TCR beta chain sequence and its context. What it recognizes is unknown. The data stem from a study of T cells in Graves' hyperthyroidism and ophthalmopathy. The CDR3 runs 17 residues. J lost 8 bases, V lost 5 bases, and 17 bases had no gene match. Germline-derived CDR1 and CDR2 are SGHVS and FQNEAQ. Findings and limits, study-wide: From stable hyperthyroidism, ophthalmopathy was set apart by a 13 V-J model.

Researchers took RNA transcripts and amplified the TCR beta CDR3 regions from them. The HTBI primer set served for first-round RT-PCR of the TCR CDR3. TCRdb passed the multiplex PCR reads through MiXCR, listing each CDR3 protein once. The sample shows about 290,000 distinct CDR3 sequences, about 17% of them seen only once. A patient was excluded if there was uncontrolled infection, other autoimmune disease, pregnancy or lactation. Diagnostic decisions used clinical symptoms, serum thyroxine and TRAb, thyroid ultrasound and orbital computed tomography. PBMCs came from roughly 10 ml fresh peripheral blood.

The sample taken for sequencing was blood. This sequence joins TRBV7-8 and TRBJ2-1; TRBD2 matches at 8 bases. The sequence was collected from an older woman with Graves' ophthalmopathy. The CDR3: CASSPEFSSGLGDEQFF. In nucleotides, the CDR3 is TGTGCCAGCAGCCCTGAGTTCTCTAGCGGGTTAGGCGATGAGCAGTTCTTC.